This TCR beta chain was obtained from a study of CD8 T cells in Susac syndrome. Reverse transcription of roughly 0.5 to 1 ug RNA was performed with random hexamers. Amplification of TCR beta CDR3 used immunoSEQ multiplex PCR across 54 Vbeta and 13 Jbeta. TCRdb independently ran MiXCR on the immunoSEQ multiplex PCR reads; one entry per CDR3 protein. The data contain 120,000 or so distinct CDR3 sequences, more than 90% of them singletons. Germline V CDR1 and CDR2: SQVTM, ANQGSEA. CDR3 length: 11 amino acids. V lost 4 bases and J 8 bases, leaving 11 bases between the germline ends. The sequenced target, TCR beta, came from blood CD8+ and CD4+ T cells. Negative isolation yielded CD8+ and CD4+ T cells; FACS enriched TEMRA cells.

The specimen sequenced was CD4+ T cells from PBMCs. The sequence came from a human donor in good health. V gene TRBV29-1 combines with J gene TRBJ1-2; maybe TRBD1 (5 bases). CDR3 loop: CSVVRGGGYTF. For the CDR3, the DNA is TGCAGCGTTGTGAGGGGAGGAGGCTACACCTTC.